This is a list of T cell receptor beta chains from one sample in a study of blood T cell repertoires in COVID-19. Measured with immunoSEQ multiplex PCR; TCRdb has only the in-frame clones, and not every one. The sample lists 150,000 or so clones, around 89% seen once, with about 15% in the top ten. The sample comprised peripheral blood. These receptors originate from a woman aged 40 to 49 with acute or convalescent COVID-19. Both conserved end residues are part of each CDR3. The order of the fields is D gene, V gene, clone size, J gene, CDR3 protein, CDR3 DNA. A D gene is named only where the DNA matches it firmly. Rows may omit the clone size; those that give it use once, few, many or a size class.

>NA|TRBV16|NA|TRBJ1-2
CASSLDRGYGYTF
TGTGCCAGCAGTCTGGACAGAGGGTATGGCTACACCTTC
>NA|TRBV7-6|NA|TRBJ2-3
CASSDPLTDTDTQYF
TGTGCCAGCAGCGATCCACTTACAGACACAGATACGCAGTATTTT
>NA|TRBV7-9|NA|TRBJ2-6
CASNPLSGAAVRGANVLTF
TGTGCCAGCAACCCCCTGTCAGGGGCCGCCGTGAGAGGGGCCAACGTCCTGACTTTC
>TRBD1|TRBV5-1|NA|TRBJ2-2
CASSPDRVGGELFF
TGCGCCAGCAGCCCGGACAGGGTGGGCGGGGAGCTGTTTTTT
>TRBD1|TRBV7-9|NA|TRBJ1-4
CASSLAGTGGEKLFF
TGTGCCAGCAGCTTGGCCGGGACAGGAGGTGAAAAACTGTTTTTT
>NA|TRBV28|NA|TRBJ2-7
CASSVRDIYEQYF
TGTGCCAGCAGTGTCCGGGACATCTACGAGCAGTACTTC
>NA|TRBV6-5|NA|TRBJ2-7
CAGAHLLGYEQYF
TGTGCCGGGGCCCACCTCTTGGGCTACGAGCAGTACTTC
>TRBD2|TRBV9|NA|TRBJ2-2
CASSAPSGTNTGELFF
TGTGCCAGCAGCGCCCCTAGCGGGACGAACACCGGGGAGCTGTTTTTT
>TRBD2|TRBV7-9|NA|TRBJ2-7
CASSSRTSLLGEQYF
TGTGCCAGCAGTTCCAGGACTAGCTTGTTGGGCGAGCAGTACTTC
>TRBD1|TRBV7-2|NA|TRBJ1-5
CASSKGTGGGKPQHF
TGTGCCAGCAGCAAAGGGACAGGGGGCGGGAAGCCCCAGCATTTT
>NA|TRBV29-1|NA|TRBJ2-4
CSVELGREAKNIQYF
TGCAGCGTTGAACTAGGACGGGAGGCCAAAAACATTCAGTACTTC
>NA|TRBV7-3|NA|TRBJ1-2
CASSSGSSTYGYTF
TGTGCCAGCAGCTCGGGGTCTTCCACCTATGGCTACACCTTC
>NA|TRBV29-1|NA|TRBJ1-1
CSGSPQGHYTEAFF
TGCAGCGGTTCGCCCCAGGGTCATTACACTGAAGCTTTCTTT
>TRBD1|TRBV5-5|once|TRBJ1-1
CASSITGGGTEAFF
TGTGCCAGCAGCATCACAGGGGGCGGCACTGAAGCTTTCTTT
>TRBD1|TRBV12-3/TRBV12-4|NA|TRBJ1-3
CASSTDRGNTIYF
TGTGCCAGCAGCACGGACAGGGGAAACACCATATATTTT
>TRBD2|TRBV5-1|NA|TRBJ2-3
CASSLAGADTQYF
TGCGCCAGCAGCTTAGCGGGAGCAGATACGCAGTATTTT
>TRBD2|TRBV14|NA|TRBJ2-7
CASSRGTSGSYEQYF
TGTGCCAGCAGCCGGGGGACTAGCGGGTCCTACGAGCAGTACTTC
>NA|TRBV5-6|NA|TRBJ1-2
CASSLRDNRGYTF
TGTGCCAGCAGCTTACGGGATAACCGTGGCTACACCTTC
>NA|TRBV7-3|NA|TRBJ1-4
CASSPGVVEKLFF
TGTGCCAGCTCCCCAGGCGTTGTGGAAAAACTGTTTTTT
>TRBD1|TRBV7-8|few|TRBJ1-5
CASSLGQIVSNQPQHF
TGTGCCAGCAGCCTGGGACAGATAGTTAGCAATCAGCCCCAGCATTTT
>NA|TRBV27|NA|TRBJ1-6
CASSLIGERSYNSPLHF
TGTGCCAGCAGTTTAATCGGGGAGCGCTCCTATAATTCACCCCTCCACTTT
>NA|TRBV3-1/TRBV3-2|NA|TRBJ2-3
CASSQGISPSTDTQYF
TGTGCCAGCAGCCAAGGAATAAGCCCTAGCACAGATACGCAGTATTTT
>TRBD2|TRBV11-3|NA|TRBJ2-5
CASSYGGMGGETQYF
TGTGCCAGCAGCTACGGGGGGATGGGTGGAGAGACCCAGTACTTC
>NA|TRBV7-9|NA|TRBJ1-4
CASSLDGSRVGKLFF
TGTGCCAGCAGCTTAGACGGGAGTCGAGTCGGAAAACTGTTTTTT
>NA|TRBV5-1|NA|TRBJ2-3
CASRQSGTDTQYF
TGCGCCAGCAGACAATCGGGGACAGATACGCAGTATTTT
>NA|TRBV5-5|NA|TRBJ1-4
CASKTGSDEKLFF
TGTGCCAGTAAAACAGGGAGTGATGAAAAACTGTTTTTT
>NA|TRBV7-6|NA|TRBJ1-1
CAGTPISLNTEAFF
TGTGCCGGGACACCTATTTCGTTGAACACTGAAGCTTTCTTT
>TRBD2|TRBV7-3|NA|TRBJ2-1
CASSSPGLAGGPNEQFF
TGTGCCAGCAGCTCGCCGGGACTAGCGGGAGGGCCTAATGAGCAGTTCTTC
>NA|TRBV5-6|NA|TRBJ2-1
CASSQDSIYNEQFF
TGTGCCAGCAGTCAGGATTCAATCTACAATGAGCAGTTCTTC
>TRBD1|TRBV28|NA|TRBJ1-1
CASRTTGTGSTEAFF
TGTGCCAGCAGAACTACCGGGACAGGATCCACTGAAGCTTTCTTT
>TRBD1|TRBV7-2|once|TRBJ2-2
CASSSDRGRIGELFF
TGTGCCAGCAGCTCGGACAGGGGGCGGATCGGGGAGCTGTTTTTT
>NA|TRBV6-5|NA|TRBJ2-7
CASKRGYEDEQYF
TGTGCCAGCAAGAGGGGGTATGAGGACGAGCAGTACTTC
>NA|TRBV5-1|NA|TRBJ2-1
CASQGPNEQFF
TGCGCCAGCCAGGGTCCCAATGAGCAGTTCTTC
>NA|TRBV2|NA|TRBJ1-5
CASSTDRYSNQPQHF
TGTGCCAGCAGTACCGACAGGTATAGCAATCAGCCCCAGCATTTT
>TRBD1|TRBV11-1|NA|TRBJ2-7
CASSLPGQRTYEQYF
TGTGCCAGCAGCTTACCGGGACAGAGAACCTACGAGCAGTACTTC
>TRBD1|TRBV19|NA|TRBJ1-5
CASSEGAVGQPQHF
TGTGCCAGTAGTGAGGGGGCGGTCGGTCAGCCCCAGCATTTT
>TRBD2|TRBV5-4|NA|TRBJ2-3
CASSPGGPDTQYF
TGTGCCAGCAGCCCGGGAGGGCCAGATACGCAGTATTTT
>NA|TRBV9|NA|TRBJ1-4
CASSGGAINEKLFF
TGTGCCAGCAGCGGTGGGGCGATTAATGAAAAACTGTTTTTT
>NA|TRBV28|NA|TRBJ1-4
CASRYPREGKLFF
TGTGCCAGCAGGTACCCCAGGGAGGGAAAACTGTTTTTT
>TRBD1|TRBV18|NA|TRBJ2-1
CASSPFSRTGPLNEQFF
TGTGCCAGCTCACCATTTAGTAGGACAGGGCCCCTCAATGAGCAGTTCTTC
>NA|TRBV24-1|many|TRBJ2-3
CATSDPRDGGTDTQYF
TGTGCCACCAGTGATCCCCGGGATGGTGGCACAGATACGCAGTATTTT
>NA|TRBV7-6|NA|TRBJ2-1
CASSFFSGRDNEQFF
TGTGCCAGCAGCTTCTTTAGCGGTCGAGACAATGAGCAGTTCTTC
>TRBD1|TRBV6-4|NA|TRBJ2-3
CASSDSGQGAGTDTQYF
TGTGCCAGCAGTGACTCTGGGCAGGGGGCGGGCACAGATACGCAGTATTTT
>TRBD1|TRBV2|NA|TRBJ2-7
CASETGTNEQYF
TGTGCCAGCGAGACAGGGACGAACGAGCAGTACTTC
>TRBD2|TRBV7-9|once|TRBJ2-3
CASTPRLADNPDTQYF
TGTGCCAGCACCCCGAGACTAGCAGATAATCCAGATACGCAGTATTTT
>TRBD2|TRBV7-2|NA|TRBJ2-1
CASRRTSGTSEQFF
TGTGCCAGCAGGCGAACTAGCGGGACCTCTGAGCAGTTCTTC
>NA|TRBV6-4|NA|TRBJ2-1
CASSNLAWGVGNEQFF
TGTGCCAGCAGTAATCTAGCGTGGGGGGTGGGCAATGAGCAGTTCTTC
>NA|TRBV6-5|NA|TRBJ2-7
CASSQGRAEQYF
TGTGCCAGCAGCCAGGGGAGGGCCGAGCAGTACTTC
>NA|TRBV7-6|NA|TRBJ2-3
CASSLVTATITDTQYF
TGTGCCAGCAGCTTAGTCACCGCGACTATCACAGATACGCAGTATTTT
>TRBD2|TRBV13|NA|TRBJ2-3
CASSPYWTSGRMADTQYF
TGTGCCAGCAGCCCCTATTGGACTAGCGGGAGGATGGCAGATACGCAGTATTTT
>TRBD1|TRBV3-1/TRBV3-2|NA|TRBJ2-2
CASRNTGAVSGELFF
TGTGCCAGCCGTAATACAGGGGCTGTGTCCGGGGAGCTGTTTTTT
>NA|TRBV6-5|NA|TRBJ1-2
CASTESPGVGGYTF
TGTGCCAGCACCGAGAGCCCAGGGGTAGGCGGCTACACCTTC
>TRBD1|TRBV14|NA|TRBJ1-1
CASSHTGGYTEAFF
TGTGCCAGCAGCCATACAGGGGGTTACACTGAAGCTTTCTTT
>NA|TRBV6-5|NA|TRBJ1-1
CASTEFTEAFF
TGTGCCAGCACCGAGTTTACTGAAGCTTTCTTT
>TRBD2|TRBV4-1|NA|TRBJ2-3
CASSQERTSGWDTQYF
TGCGCCAGCAGCCAAGAAAGGACTAGCGGGTGGGATACGCAGTATTTT
>TRBD1|TRBV18|NA|TRBJ2-7
CASTTADRGTYEQYF
TGTGCCAGCACAACTGCGGACAGGGGAACCTACGAGCAGTACTTC